A single sample gave rise to the 32 T cell receptor beta chains below, sequenced in a study of cytomegalovirus exposure and HLA in healthy donors. Researchers ran the PCR with 60 Vbeta and 13 Jbeta primers. The method was immunoSEQ multiplex PCR; TCRdb's version includes in-frame clones alone and lacks a portion of them. The sample records some 150,000 clones, around 81% being singletons. The sequenced sample consisted of PBMCs. The origin of the receptors is a woman aged 30 to 39 in good health and CMV-seropositive.

DNA for the CDR3: TGTGCCACCCATACCGAGGACAGGGACCATGAGCAGTTCTTC. Its protein is CATHTEDRDHEQFF. V is TRBV15 and J is TRBJ2-1; 8 nucleotides agree with TRBD1. The CDR3 covers 14 residues. Trimming took 8 bases from V and 8 from J; bases not matched to a gene: 11. Per the germline V gene, CDR1 is LNHNV and CDR2 is YYDKDF (reference sequence).

The chain recombines TRBV11-2 with TRBJ1-1; D gene ambiguous. Germline assignment: CDR1 SGHAT and CDR2 FQNNGV. Trimming cost V 2 bases and J 2 bases, with 6 bases left between them. The CDR3 sequence is 13 residues long. In DNA form, the CDR3 reads TGTGCCAGCAGCTTACGGGGAAACACTGAAGCTTTCTTT. Protein sequence: CASSLRGNTEAFF.

This rearrangement joins TRBV19 to TRBJ1-2; possible D gene TRBD1, 5 bases. CDR1 LNHDA and CDR2 SQIVND come from the germline V gene (reference sequence). The CDR3 sequence is 13 residues long. V lost 7 bases to trimming and J lost 5 bases, with 14 bases between them. The CDR3 spells CASTVGARYGYTF. CDR3 coding DNA: TGTGCCAGTACTGTAGGGGCTCGGTATGGCTACACCTTC.

The chain has TRBV6-1 and TRBJ1-1; 8 bases are shared with TRBD1. V shed 6 bases, J shed 1 base, and the junction held 4 bases outside the gene matches. The CDR3 is made up of 14 amino acids. CDR1 MNHNS and CDR2 SASEGT come from the germline V gene. The CDR3 here is CASSADRANTEAFF. The CDR3 DNA is TGTGCCAGCAGCGCGGACAGGGCGAACACTGAAGCTTTCTTT.

The V and J genes are TRBV6-1 and TRBJ1-1, with D unresolved. This CDR3 has 13 residues. Trimming left V 2 bases short and J 5 bases short, with 9 bases between. The germline V gene encodes CDR1 MNHNS and CDR2 SASEGT. CDR3 nucleotide sequence: TGTGCCAGCAGTGAACAATGGAGGACTGAAGCTTTCTTT. Its protein is CASSEQWRTEAFF.

J is TRBJ2-3 and V is TRBV30; D is possibly TRBD1 (6 bases). CDR1 and CDR2 from the germline V gene are GTSNPN and SVGIG (reference sequence). V was pared by 4 bases and J by 1 base, with 15 bases between. This CDR3 is built from 15 residues. The CDR3 nucleotides are TGTGCCTGGACCACTACAGGGTGGGGCACAGATACGCAGTATTTT. Amino acid sequence: CAWTTTGWGTDTQYF.

V usage is TRBV6-5 and J usage is TRBJ2-7, with D possibly matching TRBD2 (6 bases). V lost 2 bases, J lost 2 bases, and 16 bases lay in between. Germline assignment: CDR1 MNHEY and CDR2 SVGAGI. The CDR3 has 16 amino acids. CDR3 residues: CASSYTRAGSPYEQYF. CDR3 DNA sequence: TGTGCCAGCAGTTACACTCGGGCGGGGTCCCCCTACGAGCAGTACTTC.

The V gene is TRBV5-1, the J gene TRBJ2-7, with a tentative D call TRBD2 (6 bases). With 0 bases removed from V and 5 bases from J, the gap between germline ends came to 9 bases. This CDR3 spans 13 amino acids. CDR1 and CDR2 (germline): SGHRS, YFSETQ. The CDR3 protein is CASSLEWGDEQYF. In nucleotides, the CDR3 is TGCGCCAGCAGCTTGGAGTGGGGGGACGAGCAGTACTTC. Drawing the rest from reference TRBV5-1 and TRBJ2-7, the complete variable domain is KAGVTQTPRYLIKTRGQQVTLSCSPISGHRSVSWYQQTPGQGLQFLFEYFSETQRNKGNFPGRFSGRQFSNSRSEMNVSTLELGDSALYLCASSLEWGDEQYFGPGTRLTVT.

The chain uses TRBV28 and TRBJ2-3; D is ambiguous. This CDR3 has 12 residues. V gave up 6 bases and J gave up 3 bases, with 7 bases separating them. Looked up from germline, CDR1 is MDHEN and CDR2 is SYDVKM. CDR3 coding DNA: TGTGCCAGCAGCGAACTGACAGATACGCAGTATTTT. Protein sequence: CASSELTDTQYF.

The chain carries TRBV28 and TRBJ2-5; 8 bases are shared with TRBD2. The V segment lost 7 bases and the J segment 5 bases; nucleotides outside the gene matches: 9. The CDR3 extends over 14 amino acids. Looked up from germline, CDR1 is MDHEN and CDR2 is SYDVKM. The CDR3 nucleotides are TGTGCCAGCACTCGGGGGGGTAGTACGGAGACCCAGTACTTC. Protein: CASTRGGSTETQYF.

The chain recombines TRBV4-3 with TRBJ2-7; D gene ambiguous. CDR3 size: 13 residues. Germline V gene lookup returns CDR1 LGHNA and CDR2 YSLEER. Between the trimmed V and J ends, which lost 4 bases and 2 bases, there was a span of 9 bases. CDR3 protein: CASSRDVTYEQYF. The CDR3 DNA reads TGCGCCAGCAGCCGCGATGTTACCTACGAGCAGTACTTC.

This clone was seen only a few times. This chain joins TRBV30 and TRBJ1-2, with D tentatively TRBD1 (6 bases). V lost 1 base, J lost 4 bases, and 16 bases lay in between. This CDR3 is built from 15 residues. Germline V gene lookup returns CDR1 GTSNPN and CDR2 SVGIG (reference sequence). This chain's CDR3 is CAWSARIQGPYGYTF. The CDR3 region has the DNA TGTGCCTGGAGTGCCCGGATACAGGGTCCCTATGGCTACACCTTC.

Note on this clone: In the same sample, other DNA sequences code for this CDR3. The rearrangement uses TRBV7-2 and TRBJ2-7; the D is unclear. This CDR3 has 11 residues. Germline loops: CDR1 SGHTA, CDR2 FQGNSA. The V end was cut by 5 bases, the J end by 4 bases, with 6 bases between. As DNA, the CDR3 is TGTGCCAGCAGCCCCCGGTACGAGCAGTACTTC. This codes for CASSPRYEQYF.

The chain is built from TRBV11-2 and TRBJ2-7, with TRBD2 matching 7 bases. The germline V gene has CDR1 SGHAT and CDR2 FQNNGV. CDR3 size: 15 residues. V trimming: 1 base; J trimming: 0 bases; junction bases outside the gene matches: 3. Here the CDR3 reads CASSLAGGISYEQYF. In DNA, the CDR3 is TGTGCCAGCAGCTTAGCGGGGGGAATCTCCTACGAGCAGTACTTC.

The chain links TRBV18 to TRBJ1-2, with D maybe TRBD1 (5 bases). Trimming took off 0 bases at V and 4 bases at J, with 9 bases between the two ends. This CDR3 spans 14 amino acids. From germline, CDR1 is KGHSH and CDR2 LQKENI. For the CDR3, the DNA is TGTGCCAGCTCACCACCAGATAGGGGCTATGGCTACACCTTC. It specifies CASSPPDRGYGYTF.

The rearrangement joins TRBV7-8 to TRBJ1-1; tentatively, D is TRBD1 (5 bases). Trimming removed 0 bases at V and 6 bases at J, with 11 bases between. The CDR3 sequence is 14 residues long. The germline gives CDR1 SGHVS, CDR2 FQNEAQ. The CDR3: CASSLAGGLSEAFF. The CDR3 DNA sequence: TGTGCCAGCAGCTTAGCCGGGGGTTTATCTGAAGCTTTCTTT.

This rearrangement joins TRBV6-5 to TRBJ2-7; the match to TRBD2 covers 13 bases. Germline V gene data show CDR1 as MNHEY and CDR2 as SVGAGI. The ends lost 6 bases at V and 5 bases at J; junction bases unmatched: 7. The CDR3 is made up of 15 amino acids. CDR3 loop: CASRPLAGGPNEQYF. In DNA form, the CDR3 reads TGTGCCAGCAGACCACTAGCGGGAGGGCCTAACGAGCAGTACTTC.

The chain uses TRBV7-2 and TRBJ1-1; a weak D match, TRBD1 (5 bases). The ends were cut back, 2 bases at V and 4 bases at J, with 11 bases in the middle. The CDR3 length is 14 residues. Germline values: CDR1 SGHTA, CDR2 FQGNSA. The CDR3 spells CASSLYGGGTEAFF. CDR3 bases: TGTGCCAGCAGCTTATACGGGGGAGGCACTGAAGCTTTCTTT.

This chain connects TRBV7-9 to TRBJ2-2, with 12 bases identical to TRBD2. The CDR3 loop spans 16 amino acids. Germline loops: CDR1 SEHNR, CDR2 FQNEAQ (reference sequence). V dropped 3 bases and J dropped 4; count of bases not matched to a gene: 3. The CDR3 here is CASSFSTSGGTGELFF. For the CDR3, the DNA is TGTGCCAGCAGCTTTTCGACTAGCGGGGGCACCGGGGAGCTGTTTTTT.

This clone was seen just once. This chain connects TRBV7-9 to TRBJ2-7; tentative D call: TRBD1 (5 bases). The CDR3 length is 14 residues. Germline lookup yields CDR1 SEHNR and CDR2 FQNEAQ (reference sequence). Trimming cost V 5 bases and J 4 bases, with 15 bases left between them. In DNA, the CDR3 is TGTGCCAGCAGCCCCAGACAGAAAAATTACGAGCAGTACTTC. It yields the protein CASSPRQKNYEQYF.

The V gene is TRBV9, the J gene TRBJ1-2; unclear D gene. CDR3 length: 13 amino acids. The germline V gene encodes CDR1 SGDLS and CDR2 YYNGEE. Trimming took off 0 bases at V and 7 bases at J, with 10 bases between the two ends. The DNA of the CDR3 is TGTGCCAGCAGCGTAGAGTTCGAGGGTGGCTACACCTTC. It specifies CASSVEFEGGYTF.

The chain couples TRBV28 to TRBJ1-2; possibly TRBD1 for D (6 bases). The CDR3 is 14 residues long. V lost 6 bases and J lost 4, with 15 bases in between. Germline values: CDR1 MDHEN, CDR2 SYDVKM. This CDR3 is CASRIYRESYGYTF. The CDR3 region has the DNA TGTGCCAGCAGAATATACAGGGAGAGCTATGGCTACACCTTC.

The chain carries TRBV6-5 and TRBJ2-3; D perhaps matches TRBD2 (5 bases). Trimming stripped 7 bases from V and 2 bases from J, with 10 bases between. The CDR3 has 13 residues. CDR1 is MNHEY, CDR2 SVGAGI, per germline. The CDR3, as DNA: TGTGCCAGCACGGGGTCGATCACAGATACGCAGTATTTT. As protein: CASTGSITDTQYF.

This chain uses TRBV5-6 with TRBJ2-7; 7 nucleotides agree with TRBD2. Unmatched junction bases numbered 3, after V lost 0 bases and J lost 0 bases. Germline V gives CDR1 SGHDT, CDR2 YYEEEE. The CDR3 loop spans 15 amino acids. The CDR3 sequence: CASSLVGDYSYEQYF. In DNA form, the CDR3 reads TGTGCCAGCAGCTTGGTAGGGGACTACTCCTACGAGCAGTACTTC. Full variable domain (rest looked up from reference TRBV5-6 and TRBJ2-7): DAGVTQSPTHLIKTRGQQVTLRCSPKSGHDTVSWYQQALGQGPQFIFQYYEEEERQRGNFPDRFSGHQFPNYSSELNVNALLLGDSALYLCASSLVGDYSYEQYFGPGTRLTVT.

Only a few counts were recorded for this clone. The V and J genes are TRBV19 and TRBJ2-5; 12 positions match TRBD1. V shed 6 bases, J shed 5 bases, and the junction held 4 bases outside the gene matches. Germline V gene lookup returns CDR1 LNHDA and CDR2 SQIVND (reference sequence). The CDR3 length is 14 residues. CDR3 DNA: TGTGCCAGTAGCCGGGGACAGGGGGCGGAGACCCAGTACTTC. Translating it yields CASSRGQGAETQYF.

This clone showed up just once. V usage is TRBV13 and J usage is TRBJ2-5; the match to TRBD1 covers 7 bases. The DNA end is a closer match to TRBJ2-7, so the J assignment may be wrong. Germline V gene data show CDR1 as PRHDT and CDR2 as FYEKMQ (reference sequence). The CDR3 contains 14 residues. The CDR3 loop is CASSTKGAVHEQYF. CDR3 coding DNA: TGTGCCAGCAGCACCAAGGGGGCGGTTCACGAGCAGTACTTC.

The chain has TRBV4-3 and TRBJ1-2; D remains unclear. The CDR3 is made up of 16 amino acids. V shed 0 bases and J shed 4 bases, with 15 bases lying between them. Germline CDR1 LGHNA, CDR2 YSLEER. CDR3 protein: CASSQDRPGFVYGYTF. The CDR3 DNA sequence: TGCGCCAGCAGCCAAGATAGGCCGGGGTTCGTCTATGGCTACACCTTC.

The chain couples TRBV5-4 to TRBJ1-2; possible D gene TRBD1, 5 bases. V was cut by 1 base and J by 3 bases, with 10 bases left in between. The CDR3 runs to 14 residues. CDR1 is SGHNT, CDR2 YYREEE, per germline (reference sequence). The CDR3 spells CASSLKGSHYGYTF. Written as DNA, the CDR3 is TGTGCCAGCAGCTTGAAGGGGTCTCACTATGGCTACACCTTC.

The chain links TRBV18 to TRBJ1-1, with D maybe TRBD1 (6 bases). The CDR3 totals 15 residues. V lost 4 bases and J 1 base, leaving 13 bases between the germline ends. The germline V gene encodes CDR1 KGHSH and CDR2 LQKENI. CDR3 protein: CASSLSGTKNTEAFF. The CDR3 coding sequence is TGTGCCAGCTCACTTTCCGGGACAAAGAACACTGAAGCTTTCTTT.

In DNA, the CDR3 is TGTGCCAGCAGCGTAGAGGGGACTAGTAATGAGCAGTTCTTC. It specifies CASSVEGTSNEQFF. The chain couples TRBV9 to TRBJ2-1, with 8 nucleotides matching TRBD2. J was trimmed by 7 bases and V by 0 bases; bases with no gene match: 3. The CDR3 consists of 14 residues. Per germline, CDR1 SGDLS and CDR2 YYNGEE. Full variable domain (outside the CDR3, taken from reference TRBV9 and TRBJ2-1): DSGVTQTPKHLITATGQRVTLRCSPRSGDLSVYWYQQSLDQGLQFLIQYYNGEERAKGNILERFSAQQFPDLHSELNLSSLELGDSALYFCASSVEGTSNEQFFGPGTRLTVL.

The chain joins TRBV27 to TRBJ2-7; 7 positions match TRBD2. CDR3 length: 16 residues. Germline V CDR1 and CDR2: MNHEY, SMNVEV (reference sequence). V shed 8 bases, J shed 6 bases, and the junction held 19 bases outside the gene matches. The chain's CDR3 is CASHPGSGAGLPEQYF. The CDR3 DNA follows: TGTGCCAGCCACCCCGGAAGCGGGGCAGGGCTTCCCGAGCAGTACTTC.

This sequence joins TRBV4-3 and TRBJ1-2; D not resolved. The V end was cut by 0 bases, the J end by 4 bases, with 12 bases between. Per germline, CDR1 LGHNA and CDR2 YSLEER. This CDR3 comprises 15 residues. CDR3: CASSQERGRSYGYTF. The CDR3 region has the DNA TGCGCCAGCAGCCAAGAGCGGGGTCGATCCTATGGCTACACCTTC.